A single sample is the source of the 22 T cell receptor beta chains below, sequenced in a study of breast tumors, draining lymph nodes, adjacent tissues. Samples came from axillary lymph nodes draining the breast cancer. In TCRdb, the multiplex PCR reads were re-called with MiXCR into one record per CDR3 protein. Seen here are 200,000 to 300,000 distinct CDR3 sequences, over 30% observed once, and the top ten hold 0.85% to 1.2%. The material sequenced was axillary lymph node tissue. All receptors derive from a female donor with breast cancer. Some clones in this sample may be carry-over from other donors' samples.

There are many counts of this clonotype. The chain has TRBV12-3 or TRBV12-4 and TRBJ2-7, with D possibly TRBD2 on 6 matching bases. This CDR3 spans 15 amino acids. V was shortened by 8 bases and J by 6 bases, with 23 bases between the two germline ends. Here the CDR3 DNA reads TGTGCCAGCGGCGCCCGGGAGCGAGGTCCTGGCGAGCAGTACTTC. This translates into CASGARERGPGEQYF.

This clonotype showed up just a few times. This chain uses TRBV6-7 with TRBJ2-1; 7 nucleotides align to TRBD2. TRBV6-7 is an open reading frame, and its role is uncertain. The CDR3 spans 17 residues. Trimming removed 0 bases from V and 7 bases from J; junction bases left unmatched: 12. Here the CDR3 reads CASSYSLRLAVDNEQFF. The CDR3 DNA is TGTGCCAGCAGTTACTCGCTCCGACTAGCAGTGGATAATGAGCAGTTCTTC.

This chain's CDR3 is CARILGARDTEAFF. For the CDR3, the DNA is TGTGCCAGGATCCTAGGGGCGAGGGACACTGAAGCTTTCTTT. The chain couples TRBV6-6 to TRBJ1-1; D possibly corresponds to TRBD1 (5 bases). CDR1 MNHNY and CDR2 SVGAGI come from the germline V gene (reference sequence). CDR3 length equals 14 residues. V dropped 9 bases and J dropped 3 bases, with 17 bases sitting between them.

This clonotype appeared many times. The chain uses TRBV6-1 and TRBJ1-2; D perhaps matches TRBD1 (6 bases). Germline V gene lookup returns CDR1 MNHNS and CDR2 SASEGT. V lost 7 bases, J lost 5 bases, and 14 bases lay in between. The CDR3 is 13 residues long. CDR3 region: CASIAGQPYGYTF. CDR3 in DNA: TGTGCCAGCATTGCTGGACAGCCGTATGGCTACACCTTC.

This clonotype was recorded at least ten times. V and J are TRBV11-3 and TRBJ2-7, with D possibly being TRBD1 (6 bases). Trimming removed 5 bases at V and 6 bases at J, with 11 bases between. The CDR3 consists of 12 residues. Germline CDR1 SGHNT, CDR2 YENEEA. CDR3 in DNA: TGTGCCAGCAGCCGACAGGAGAGCGAGCAGTACTTC. As protein: CASSRQESEQYF.

This clonotype was counted at least ten times. J is TRBJ2-5 and V is TRBV4-1; D gene ambiguous. Trimming left V 0 bases short and J 5 bases short, with 10 bases between. Germline lookup yields CDR1 MGHRA and CDR2 YSYEKL. The CDR3 is 14 amino acids. The CDR3, as DNA: TGCGCCAGCAGCCAAGATATGGTTTGGGAGACCCAGTACTTC. Protein sequence: CASSQDMVWETQYF.

This clonotype has a handful of counts. The chain has TRBV27 and TRBJ2-3, with 8 bases matching TRBD2. The CDR3 spans 16 residues. Looked up from germline, CDR1 is MNHEY and CDR2 is SMNVEV (reference sequence). V was pared by 3 bases and J by 2 bases, with 7 bases of the junction left unmatched. CDR3 amino acids: CASSFSTSDNTDTQYF. The CDR3, as DNA: TGTGCCAGCAGTTTCTCGACTAGCGATAACACAGATACGCAGTATTTT.

The V gene is TRBV6-2 or TRBV6-3, the J gene TRBJ2-5; possible D gene TRBD2, 5 bases. Germline CDR1 MNHEY, CDR2 SVGEGT. This CDR3 contains 12 residues. Trimming removed 7 bases from V and 7 bases from J, with 13 bases in between. CDR3 region: CASKPGYTTQYF. CDR3 in DNA: TGTGCCAGCAAACCGGGGTACACGACCCAGTACTTC.

In the case of this clonotype: A much larger clone sits a single nucleotide away, making a read error possible. The V gene is TRBV7-2, the J gene TRBJ2-7; tentative D call: TRBD1 (6 bases). CDR1 is SGHTA, CDR2 FQGNSA, per germline. The CDR3 runs to 12 residues. The DNA for the CDR3 is TGTGCCAGCGGCTTTTACAGGGACGAGCAGTACTTC. It encodes CASGFYRDEQYF.

With respect to this clonotype: A much larger clone lies one base from this, so it may be a read error. The chain carries TRBV7-4 and TRBJ2-7; TRBD2 aligns across 10 bases. The J segment lost 0 bases and the V segment lost 5 bases, leaving 7 bases of the junction unmatched. This CDR3 is 16 amino acids long. Germline V gene sequence: CDR1 SGHVT, CDR2 SQSDAQ. The CDR3 loop reads CASSKGVAGGSYEQYF. CDR3 DNA: TGTGCCAGCAGCAAAGGGGTAGCGGGAGGCTCCTACGAGCAGTACTTC.

With respect to this clonotype: One end of the junction fails to match germline, which may point to a read error. The rearrangement joins TRBV5-1 to TRBJ2-1; 10 bases fit TRBD2. CDR3 length: 18 amino acids. Germline lookup yields CDR1 SGHRS and CDR2 YFSETQ. CDR3 protein: CASSLTGGSGRMRNGQFF. CDR3 nucleotide sequence: TGCGCCAGCAGCTTGACGGGAGGTAGCGGGAGGATGAGGAATGGGCAGTTCTTC.

This clonotype was found a few times. This could be a read error, since a much larger clone is one nucleotide away. The chain couples TRBV20-1 to TRBJ1-5; D may be TRBD1 (5 bases). The CDR3 has 16 amino acids. The germline V gene has CDR1 DFQATT and CDR2 SNEGSKA (reference sequence). V lost 0 bases, J lost 9 bases, and 21 bases lay in between. Here the CDR3 reads CSARDSGQGGDLPQHF. As DNA, the CDR3 is TGCAGTGCTAGAGATTCCGGGCAGGGAGGTGATCTGCCCCAGCATTTT.

V and J are TRBV7-9 and TRBJ1-2, with a tentative D call TRBD1 (6 bases). There are 12 residues in the CDR3. Germline CDR1 reads SEHNR; CDR2 reads FQNEAQ (reference sequence). Between the trimmed V and J ends, which lost 5 bases and 6 bases, there was a span of 10 bases. CDR3 amino acids: CASSKTGHGYTF. The CDR3, as DNA: TGTGCCAGCAGCAAAACAGGGCATGGCTACACCTTC.

The chain couples TRBV5-6 to TRBJ1-5; D uncertain. V lost 4 bases and J lost 6, with 8 bases in between. The CDR3 contains 12 residues. Germline V gives CDR1 SGHDT, CDR2 YYEEEE. DNA for the CDR3: TGTGCCAGCAGCGCGTTTAGTCAGCCCCAGCATTTT. Its translation: CASSAFSQPQHF.

This clonotype was counted many times. The V gene is TRBV6-6, the J gene TRBJ2-1; D unresolved. The CDR3 has 12 residues. Germline V gene data show CDR1 as MNHNY and CDR2 as SVGAGI (reference sequence). Deletions cut 7 bases from V and 9 bases from J, with 13 bases between. The CDR3 DNA is TGTGCCAGCACGCCCACCGGGCTTGAGCAGTTCTTC. It yields the protein CASTPTGLEQFF.

This clonotype occurred many times. This chain uses TRBV7-6 with TRBJ2-1, with TRBD2 identical over 11 bases. CDR1 SGHVS and CDR2 FNYEAQ come from the germline V gene. V lost 2 bases, J lost 0 bases, and 18 bases stayed unmatched. The CDR3 contains 22 residues. This chain's CDR3 is CASSLNSLTLAGGLSSYNEQFF. CDR3 nucleotide sequence: TGTGCCAGCAGCTTAAACTCGTTGACGCTAGCGGGAGGACTAAGCTCCTACAATGAGCAGTTCTTC.

This clonotype was detected ten times or more. CDR3 nucleotides: TGCGCCAGCAGCATCACTAGCGGGAGGGGCTACGAGCAGTACTTC. This encodes CASSITSGRGYEQYF. This chain connects TRBV4-1 to TRBJ2-7, with 13 bases matching TRBD2. V dropped 5 bases and J dropped 3; count of bases not matched to a gene: 4. The CDR3 consists of 15 residues. Germline CDR1 MGHRA, CDR2 YSYEKL.

This clonotype was observed at least ten times. The chain couples TRBV18 to TRBJ2-5, with 9 bases lining up with TRBD1. With V trimmed by 3 bases and J by 6 bases, 5 bases remained unmatched. CDR3 length: 14 amino acids. Per germline, CDR1 KGHSH and CDR2 LQKENI. The CDR3 DNA is TGTGCCAGCTCACCGCCGACAGGGGGAAAGACCCAGTACTTC. It translates to CASSPPTGGKTQYF.

The rearrangement uses TRBV2 and TRBJ1-5, with TRBD1 as a possible D gene (6 bases). This CDR3 has 18 residues. CDR1 is SNHLY, CDR2 FYNNEI, per germline. V shed 5 bases and J shed 2 bases, with 22 bases lying between them. The CDR3 DNA reads TGTGCCAGCAGTCAGGCAGGGGCGGGGCCTATTGGCAATCAGCCCCAGCATTTT. This translates into CASSQAGAGPIGNQPQHF.

Details on this clonotype: This may stem from a read error, because a much larger clone lies one nucleotide away. The rearrangement uses TRBV6-1 and TRBJ2-7; 8 bases are shared with TRBD1. Germline CDR1 MNHNS, CDR2 SASEGT. The CDR3 contains 14 residues. Trimming removed 5 bases from V and 2 bases from J; junction bases left unmatched: 5. CDR3 bases: TGTGCCAGCAGTCTGGGACAGGCCCCCTACGAGCAGTACTTC. Translating gives CASSLGQAPYEQYF.

This clonotype came up many times. J is TRBJ2-6 and V is TRBV6-2 or TRBV6-3, with D uncertain. V was pared by 8 bases and J by 2 bases, with 13 bases between. The CDR3 consists of 15 residues. CDR1 is MNHEY and CDR2 is SVGEGT in the germline V gene. DNA for the CDR3: TGTGCCAGCCGACTTTTGGGAACTGGGGCCAACGTCCTGACTTTC. Its translation: CASRLLGTGANVLTF.

J is TRBJ2-7 and V is TRBV6-2 or TRBV6-3, with 9 bases identical to TRBD1. This CDR3 has 18 residues. J was trimmed by 3 bases and V by 2 bases; bases with no gene match: 14. Germline V lookup: CDR1 MNHEY, CDR2 SVGEGT. CDR3 in amino acids: CASSYPTGGGMVFYEQYF. In DNA, the CDR3 is TGTGCCAGCAGTTACCCCACAGGGGGCGGAATGGTATTCTACGAGCAGTACTTC.